The entry that follows covers one TCR beta chain sequence. The record originates from a study of blood T cells in healthy people across ages. Alongside a J-beta primer mix, a sample-barcoded 5' primer served in a second PCR lasting about 7 to 12 cycles. Each of the cDNA molecules was tagged by a template-switch adaptor with 12 random nucleotides. One entry per CDR3 protein results from TCRdb running MiXCR on the 5' RACE reads. The sample includes fewer than 1,200,000 distinct CDR3 sequences, under 30% of them seen just once. In addition, the sample was reused for a study of T cells of mothers and their children.

The sequence came from a girl under 10 years old in good health. Sequencing was done on a sample of blood.

As DNA, the CDR3 is TGTGCCACCTGGAGTAAGCAGTACTTC. As protein: CATWSKQYF. The chain combines TRBV21-1 with TRBJ2-5. TRBV21-1 is tagged as a pseudogene. This CDR3 is 9 amino acids long.